The 26 T cell receptor beta chains presented below share a single source sample, sequenced in a study of OX40 agonist ivuxolimab in advanced cancers. TCRdb's copy holds only in-frame clones and misses some; the assay was immunoSEQ multiplex PCR. The sample carries about 73,000 clones, approximately 90% recorded once. Material: CD4+ or CD8+ T cells sorted from blood, obtained in a trial of the OX40 agonist ivuxolimab. These TCRs come from an adult with an advanced solid tumor such as melanoma, head and neck, liver or kidney cancer.

This clone was seen more than once but under ten times. The chain carries TRBV4-1 and TRBJ1-5, with D maybe TRBD1 (6 bases). The CDR3 runs to 14 residues. Per the germline V gene, CDR1 is MGHRA and CDR2 is YSYEKL. V lost 0 bases and J 7 bases, leaving 10 bases between the germline ends. The CDR3: CASSQDRGGQPQHF. As DNA, the CDR3 is TGCGCCAGCAGCCAAGACAGGGGTGGACAGCCCCAGCATTTT.

V gene TRBV15 combines with J gene TRBJ2-5, with TRBD2 matching over 9 bases. The end of the DNA fits TRBJ2-7 better, so the J call may be wrong. The CDR3 contains 15 residues. Germline V lookup: CDR1 LNHNV, CDR2 YYDKDF (reference sequence). CDR3 nucleotides: TGTGCCACCAGCAGAGCACCGGGACTAGCCTCCGAGCAGTACTTC. It translates to CATSRAPGLASEQYF.

This chain uses TRBV7-2 with TRBJ1-5; maybe TRBD1 (6 bases). V lost 5 bases and J 0 bases, leaving 11 bases between the germline ends. The CDR3 runs 15 residues. CDR1 is SGHTA, CDR2 FQGNSA, per germline. CDR3 sequence (DNA): TGTGCCAGCAGCCTCAGGGGCTATAGCAATCAGCCCCAGCATTTT. Translating gives CASSLRGYSNQPQHF.

The CDR3 is CASSYSIGGAGGELFF. The DNA for the CDR3 is TGTGCCAGCAGTTACTCGATTGGGGGCGCAGGCGGGGAGCTGTTTTTT. The chain couples TRBV6-6 to TRBJ2-2, with D perhaps TRBD1 (6 bases). The V gene lost 0 bases and the J gene lost 7 bases, with 15 bases spanning the gap. Germline V lookup: CDR1 MNHNY, CDR2 SVGAGI (reference sequence). The CDR3 length is 16 residues.

The chain recombines TRBV7-8 with TRBJ2-7; no clear D. The germline V gene has CDR1 SGHVS and CDR2 FQNEAQ. With 5 bases removed from V and 0 bases from J, the gap between germline ends came to 14 bases. The CDR3 is made up of 15 amino acids. Here the CDR3 DNA reads TGTGCCAGCAGCCCCGGAACCGCCAGCTCCTACGAGCAGTACTTC. It encodes CASSPGTASSYEQYF.

The chain recombines TRBV5-1 with TRBJ1-2; 9 bases map to TRBD1. This CDR3 is 15 amino acids long. CDR1 and CDR2 from the germline V gene are SGHRS and YFSETQ. J lost 8 bases, V lost 3 bases, and 11 bases had no gene match. CDR3: CASSWPGQGEGGYTF. CDR3 in DNA: TGCGCCAGCAGCTGGCCGGGACAGGGAGAAGGCGGCTACACCTTC. Supplemented by reference TRBV5-1 and TRBJ1-2, the full variable domain reads KAGVTQTPRYLIKTRGQQVTLSCSPISGHRSVSWYQQTPGQGLQFLFEYFSETQRNKGNFPGRFSGRQFSNSRSEMNVSTLELGDSALYLCASSWPGQGEGGYTFGSGTRLTVV.

The chain employs TRBV28 and TRBJ2-3; 14 bases are a match to TRBD2. The J segment lost 1 base and the V segment lost 1 base, leaving 19 bases of the junction unmatched. The CDR3 spans 23 residues. Germline values: CDR1 MDHEN, CDR2 SYDVKM. The DNA for the CDR3 is TGTGCCAGCAGTTTATTTTCCCCCGGGACTAGCGGGAGAACGGAAGTCGGCACAGATACGCAGTATTTT. As protein: CASSLFSPGTSGRTEVGTDTQYF.

This chain links TRBV19 with TRBJ1-1; a possible D gene is TRBD1 (5 bases). V gave up 3 bases and J gave up 3 bases, with 11 bases separating them. CDR3 length equals 14 residues. The germline gives CDR1 LNHDA, CDR2 SQIVND (reference sequence). This CDR3 is CASSIMDTYTEAFF. The CDR3 DNA reads as TGTGCCAGTAGTATCATGGACACTTACACTGAAGCTTTCTTT.

The chain uses TRBV6-5 and TRBJ2-6; D is unresolved. Germline V gene lookup returns CDR1 MNHEY and CDR2 SVGAGI. The CDR3 totals 14 residues. V was cut by 1 base and J by 1 base, with 2 bases left in between. The CDR3 protein is CASSYLSGANVLTF. CDR3 DNA: TGTGCCAGCAGTTACTTGTCTGGGGCCAACGTCCTGACTTTC.

The CDR3 loop is CASSALGRWGTDTQYF. The CDR3 region has the DNA TGTGCCAGTAGTGCCCTCGGGAGATGGGGCACAGATACGCAGTATTTT. The chain combines TRBV19 with TRBJ2-3, with D maybe TRBD2 (6 bases). The CDR3 is 16 amino acids. The germline gives CDR1 LNHDA, CDR2 SQIVND (reference sequence). Deletions cut 5 bases from V and 1 base from J, with 16 bases between.

The gene calls are TRBV30 and TRBJ1-1; D ambiguous. The CDR3 has 11 amino acids. V lost 0 bases, J lost 5 bases, and 4 bases lay in between. The germline CDR1 and CDR2 sequences are GTSNPN and SVGIG (reference sequence). CDR3 sequence: CAWSVSTEAFF. In nucleotides, the CDR3 is TGTGCCTGGAGTGTGTCAACTGAAGCTTTCTTT.

This chain joins TRBV5-1 and TRBJ2-2, with D possibly TRBD2 on 6 matching bases. The CDR3 totals 20 residues. Trimming removed 2 bases at V and 3 bases at J, with 26 bases between. Germline values: CDR1 SGHRS, CDR2 YFSETQ. The CDR3, as DNA: TGCGCCAGCAGCTTACAAAGGAGGGGTTGGACCTTGAGGGACACCGGGGAGCTGTTTTTT. Translation: CASSLQRRGWTLRDTGELFF.

A remark on this clone: A much larger clone is a single base away; this may be a read error. The sample holds other DNA sequences that translate to the same CDR3. This sequence joins TRBV7-3 and TRBJ2-3; D is undetermined. The germline V and J ends were trimmed by 4 bases and 0 bases, with 2 bases remaining between them. Germline V gives CDR1 SGHTA, CDR2 FQGTGA. The CDR3 has 12 residues. CDR3 sequence reads: CASSSSTDTQYF. The CDR3 bases are TGTGCCAGCAGCTCTAGCACAGATACGCAGTATTTT.

The CDR3 coding sequence is TGTGCCAGCTCACCACCGAACGGAAGGGGGGCCAACGTCCTGACTTTC. Its protein product is CASSPPNGRGANVLTF. The V and J genes are TRBV18 and TRBJ2-6; D remains ambiguous. V was trimmed by 0 bases and J by 4 bases, leaving 10 bases between them. The CDR3 contains 16 residues. CDR1 and CDR2 (germline): KGHSH, LQKENI.

This chain links TRBV4-1 with TRBJ2-1; 8 bases align to TRBD2. J lost 4 bases, V lost 2 bases, and 13 bases had no gene match. The CDR3 is 18 residues long. Germline-derived CDR1 and CDR2 are MGHRA and YSYEKL. DNA for the CDR3: TGCGCCAGCAGCCAAACTCCCCCCACGGGAGGGAGGTACAATGAGCAGTTCTTC. The encoded protein is CASSQTPPTGGRYNEQFF.

The V and J genes are TRBV5-4 and TRBJ2-5; 15 nucleotides line up with TRBD2. The germline V gene encodes CDR1 SGHNT and CDR2 YYREEE (reference sequence). V was clipped by 4 bases and J by 1 base; unmatched bases: 5. The CDR3 spans 17 residues. The CDR3 DNA reads as TGTGCCAGCAGCCCCGGACTAGCGGGAGGGATCCAAGAGACCCAGTACTTC. Its translation is CASSPGLAGGIQETQYF. The entire variable domain, with the rest obtained from reference TRBV5-4 and TRBJ2-5, is as follows: ETGVTQSPTHLIKTRGQQVTLRCSSQSGHNTVSWYQQALGQGPQFIFQYYREEENGRGNFPPRFSGLQFPNYSSELNVNALELDDSALYLCASSPGLAGGIQETQYFGPGTRLLVL.

This clone showed up just a few times. The chain combines TRBV4-1 with TRBJ2-3; 12 positions agree with TRBD2. The CDR3 is 20 amino acids. Germline V gene data show CDR1 as MGHRA and CDR2 as YSYEKL. The trim removed 0 bases at V and 0 bases at J, leaving 10 bases unmatched. CDR3 nucleotides: TGCGCCAGCAGCCAAGAACCTAGCGGGAGGGTATCTCCTAGCACAGATACGCAGTATTTT. It codes for CASSQEPSGRVSPSTDTQYF.

The V and J genes are TRBV7-3 and TRBJ2-5, with 7 bases identical to TRBD1. V shed 5 bases and J 0 bases; nucleotides not matched to a gene: 3. The germline CDR1 and CDR2 sequences are SGHTA and FQGTGA. This CDR3 spans 14 amino acids. CDR3 bases: TGTGCCAGCAGCAGAACAGGGGACCAAGAGACCCAGTACTTC. Protein: CASSRTGDQETQYF.

In DNA form, the CDR3 reads TGTGCCAGCAGCTTATTCCCCGACAGGGCATCCTACAATGAGCAGTTCTTC. Amino acid sequence: CASSLFPDRASYNEQFF. The chain employs TRBV7-9 and TRBJ2-1, with 7 bases aligning to TRBD1. V was pared by 2 bases and J by 1 base, with 8 bases of the junction left unmatched. Per the germline V gene, CDR1 is SEHNR and CDR2 is FQNEAQ (reference sequence). This CDR3 contains 17 residues.

V usage is TRBV2 and J usage is TRBJ1-2; unclear D gene. V lost 6 bases and J 5 bases, leaving 19 bases between the germline ends. Germline V gene data show CDR1 as SNHLY and CDR2 as FYNNEI. This CDR3 spans 15 amino acids. CDR3 bases: TGTGCCAGCAGCCCCAGGACCGTGCCCCGTTATGGCTACACCTTC. This encodes CASSPRTVPRYGYTF.

This chain connects TRBV29-1 to TRBJ2-7, with 8 bases lining up with TRBD1. Trimming removed 4 bases from V and 5 bases from J; junction bases left unmatched: 7. Per the germline V gene, CDR1 is SQVTM and CDR2 is ANQGSEA. This CDR3 spans 13 amino acids. The CDR3 sequence is CSVGGTGRHEQYF. In DNA, the CDR3 is TGCAGCGTTGGAGGGACAGGTAGGCACGAGCAGTACTTC.

The chain joins TRBV7-9 to TRBJ2-1, with 9 bases fitting TRBD2. The junction had 5 bases not matched to a gene; V was cut back by 0 bases and J by 8 bases. Germline V gene lookup returns CDR1 SEHNR and CDR2 FQNEAQ (reference sequence). This CDR3 spans 15 amino acids. CDR3: CASSLAGGLAYEQFF. CDR3 in DNA: TGTGCCAGCAGCTTAGCGGGGGGACTAGCCTATGAGCAGTTCTTC.

The rearrangement joins TRBV2 to TRBJ2-2; the D gene is possibly TRBD1 (5 bases). The germline V gene encodes CDR1 SNHLY and CDR2 FYNNEI. This CDR3 contains 15 residues. The germline V and J ends were trimmed by 7 bases and 2 bases, with 14 bases remaining between them. CDR3 loop: CASMSRQRNTGELFF. The CDR3 DNA reads TGTGCCAGCATGTCGAGACAGCGAAACACCGGGGAGCTGTTTTTT. Variable domain in full (rest from reference TRBV2 and TRBJ2-2): EPEVTQTPSHQVTQMGQEVILRCVPISNHLYFYWYRQILGQKVEFLVSFYNNEISEKSEIFDDQFSVERPDGSNFTLKIRSTKLEDSAMYFCASMSRQRNTGELFFGEGSRLTVL.

The chain combines TRBV10-1 with TRBJ1-5; TRBD1 agrees at 12 bases. The germline V gene has CDR1 WNHNN and CDR2 SYGVQD (reference sequence). The CDR3 spans 17 residues. V was pared by 10 bases and J by 5 bases, with 15 bases of the junction left unmatched. This chain's CDR3 is CAIPPGQGAGGHQPQHF. The CDR3 bases are TGCGCCATTCCGCCGGGACAGGGGGCTGGAGGGCATCAGCCCCAGCATTTT.

V usage is TRBV6-5 and J usage is TRBJ1-5; D unclear. CDR3 size: 14 residues. Germline CDR1 is MNHEY and CDR2 is SVGAGI. Trimming removed 2 bases at V and 2 bases at J, with 7 bases between. This CDR3 is CASSYRQGNQPQHF. The CDR3 DNA follows: TGTGCCAGCAGTTACAGGCAGGGCAATCAGCCCCAGCATTTT.

This chain connects TRBV5-1 to TRBJ1-1; D is uncertain. Trimming took off 4 bases at V and 1 base at J, with 11 bases between the two ends. The germline gives CDR1 SGHRS, CDR2 YFSETQ. This CDR3 comprises 14 residues. The CDR3 sequence: CASSTRTANTEAFF. CDR3 bases: TGCGCCAGCAGCACCCGAACCGCGAACACTGAAGCTTTCTTT.